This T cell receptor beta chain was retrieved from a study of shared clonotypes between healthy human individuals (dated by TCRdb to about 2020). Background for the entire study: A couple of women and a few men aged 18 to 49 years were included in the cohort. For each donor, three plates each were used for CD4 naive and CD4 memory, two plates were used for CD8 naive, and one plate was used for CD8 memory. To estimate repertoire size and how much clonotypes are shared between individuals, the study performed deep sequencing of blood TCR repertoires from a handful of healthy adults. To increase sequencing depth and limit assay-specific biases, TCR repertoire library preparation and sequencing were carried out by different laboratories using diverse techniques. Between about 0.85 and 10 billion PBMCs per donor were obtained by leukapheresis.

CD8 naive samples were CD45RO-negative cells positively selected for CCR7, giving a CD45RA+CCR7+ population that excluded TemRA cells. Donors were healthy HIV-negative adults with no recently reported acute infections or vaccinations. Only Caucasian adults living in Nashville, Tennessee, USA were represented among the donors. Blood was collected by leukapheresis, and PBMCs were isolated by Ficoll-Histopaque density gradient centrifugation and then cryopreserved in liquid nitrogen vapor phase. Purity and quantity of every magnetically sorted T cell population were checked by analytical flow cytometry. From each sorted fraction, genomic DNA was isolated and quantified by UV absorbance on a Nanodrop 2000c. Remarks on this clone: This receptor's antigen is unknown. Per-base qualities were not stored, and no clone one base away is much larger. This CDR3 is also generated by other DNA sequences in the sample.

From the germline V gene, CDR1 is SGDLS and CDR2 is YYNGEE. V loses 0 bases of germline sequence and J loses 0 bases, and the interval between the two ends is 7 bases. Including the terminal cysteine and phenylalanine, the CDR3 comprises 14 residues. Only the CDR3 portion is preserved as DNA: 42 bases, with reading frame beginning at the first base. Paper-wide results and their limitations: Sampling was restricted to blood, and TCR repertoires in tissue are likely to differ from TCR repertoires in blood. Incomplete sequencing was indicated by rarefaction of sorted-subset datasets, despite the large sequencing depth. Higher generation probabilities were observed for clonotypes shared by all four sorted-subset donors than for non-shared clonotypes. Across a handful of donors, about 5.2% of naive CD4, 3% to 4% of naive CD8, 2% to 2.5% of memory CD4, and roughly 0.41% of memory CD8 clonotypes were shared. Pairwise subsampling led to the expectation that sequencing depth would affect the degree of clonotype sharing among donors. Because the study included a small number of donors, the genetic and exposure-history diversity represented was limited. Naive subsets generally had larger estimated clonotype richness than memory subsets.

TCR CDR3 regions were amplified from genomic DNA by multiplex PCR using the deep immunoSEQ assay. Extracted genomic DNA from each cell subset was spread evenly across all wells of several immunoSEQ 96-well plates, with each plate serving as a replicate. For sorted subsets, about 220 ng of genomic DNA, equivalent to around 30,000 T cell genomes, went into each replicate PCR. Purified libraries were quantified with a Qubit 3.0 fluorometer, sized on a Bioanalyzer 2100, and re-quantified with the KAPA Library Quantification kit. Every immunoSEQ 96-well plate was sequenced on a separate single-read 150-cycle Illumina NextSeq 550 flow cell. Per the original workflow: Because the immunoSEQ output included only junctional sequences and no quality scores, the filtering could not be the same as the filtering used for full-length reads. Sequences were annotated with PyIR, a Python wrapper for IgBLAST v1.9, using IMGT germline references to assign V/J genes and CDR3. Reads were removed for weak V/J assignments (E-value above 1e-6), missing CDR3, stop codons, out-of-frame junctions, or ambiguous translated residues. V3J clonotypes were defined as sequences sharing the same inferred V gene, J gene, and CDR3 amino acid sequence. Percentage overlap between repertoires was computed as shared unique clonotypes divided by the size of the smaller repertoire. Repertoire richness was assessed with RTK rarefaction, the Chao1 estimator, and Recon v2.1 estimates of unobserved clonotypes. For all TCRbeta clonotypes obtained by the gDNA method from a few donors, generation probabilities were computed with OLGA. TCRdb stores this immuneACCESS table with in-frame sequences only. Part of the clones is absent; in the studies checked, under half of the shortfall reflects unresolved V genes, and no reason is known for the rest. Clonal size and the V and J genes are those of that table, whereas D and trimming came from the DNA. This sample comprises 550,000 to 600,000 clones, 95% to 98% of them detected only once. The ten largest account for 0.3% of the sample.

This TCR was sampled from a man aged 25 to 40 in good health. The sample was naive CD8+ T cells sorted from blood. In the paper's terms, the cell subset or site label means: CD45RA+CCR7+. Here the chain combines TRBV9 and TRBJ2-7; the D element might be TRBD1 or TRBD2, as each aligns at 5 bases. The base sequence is TGTGCCAGCAGCGTAGGAGGGGACTCCTACGAGCAGTACTTC. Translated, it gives CASSVGGDSYEQYF.